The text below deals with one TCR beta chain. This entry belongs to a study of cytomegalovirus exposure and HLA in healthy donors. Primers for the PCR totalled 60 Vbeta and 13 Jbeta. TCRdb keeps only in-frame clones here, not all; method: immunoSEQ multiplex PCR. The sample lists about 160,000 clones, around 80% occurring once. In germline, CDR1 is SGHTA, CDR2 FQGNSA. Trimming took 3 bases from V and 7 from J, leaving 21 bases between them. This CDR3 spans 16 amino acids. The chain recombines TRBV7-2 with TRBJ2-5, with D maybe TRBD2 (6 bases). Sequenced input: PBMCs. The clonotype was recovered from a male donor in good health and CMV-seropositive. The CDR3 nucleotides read TGTGCCAGCAGCTTTAGGAGGGGCCCGGGAGAGGGGACCCAGTACTTC. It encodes CASSFRRGPGEGTQYF.